These 10 T cell receptor beta chains share one sample of origin, sequenced in a study of blood T cells in healthy people across ages. Then a second PCR, running roughly 6 to 12 cycles, was carried out with a sample-barcoded 5' primer and a J-beta primer mix. Via MiXCR, TCRdb re-called the 5' RACE reads, giving one row per CDR3 protein. The data contain about 1.4 million distinct CDR3 sequences, almost 60% of them singletons. The sequencing input was blood. These receptors originate from a man between 18 and 29 years old in good health.

This clonotype was picked up a small number of times. This rearrangement joins TRBV7-9 to TRBJ2-5; the D gene is possibly TRBD2 (7 bases). This CDR3 has 19 residues. V was cut by 3 bases and J by 4 bases, with 27 bases left in between. The V gene's germline CDR1 is SEHNR and CDR2 FQNEAQ (reference sequence). The CDR3 DNA is TGTGCCAGCAGCTTGTTCCGGAGGGGCGGGAGCGTCAGGGGAGAGACCCAGTACTTC. Its translation is CASSLFRRGGSVRGETQYF.

The CDR3 sequence: CSVAAGPYTEAFF. In DNA, the CDR3 is TGCAGCGTTGCGGCAGGGCCTTACACTGAAGCTTTCTTT. V gene TRBV29-1 combines with J gene TRBJ1-1, with D possibly TRBD1 on 5 matching bases. V lost 4 bases, J lost 3 bases, and 12 bases lay in between. This CDR3 is 13 amino acids long. Germline CDR1 and CDR2: SQVTM and ANQGSEA. Full variable domain (missing parts from reference TRBV29-1 and TRBJ1-1): SAVISQKPSRDICQRGTSLTIQCQVDSQVTMMFWYRQQPGQSLTLIATANQGSEATYESGFVIDKFPISRPNLTFSTLTVSNMSPEDSSIYLCSVAAGPYTEAFFGQGTRLTVV.

This clonotype has a count of ten or more. The chain has TRBV20-1 and TRBJ2-7; 13 nucleotides match TRBD2. The CDR3 is made up of 15 amino acids. Germline V gene sequence: CDR1 DFQATT, CDR2 SNEGSKA (reference sequence). The junction had 6 bases not matched to a gene; V was cut back by 5 bases and J by 2 bases. CDR3 in amino acids: CSAVLGTSGAYEQYF. The DNA for the CDR3 is TGCAGTGCTGTCCTTGGGACTAGCGGGGCCTACGAGCAGTACTTC.

This rearrangement joins TRBV11-2 to TRBJ2-3, with 11 nucleotides matching TRBD2. Germline values: CDR1 SGHAT, CDR2 FQNNGV. The V and J ends lost 5 bases and 0 bases, in that order; junction bases with no gene match: 4. The CDR3 totals 16 residues. This chain's CDR3 is CASSPTSGISTDTQYF. CDR3 nucleotides: TGTGCCAGCAGCCCGACTAGCGGGATTAGCACAGATACGCAGTATTTT.

The chain carries TRBV4-3 and TRBJ2-3; 8 nucleotides match TRBD2. Germline loops: CDR1 LGHNA, CDR2 YSLEER. After removal of 3 bases from V and 3 bases from J, the junction contained 14 bases not matched to a gene. The CDR3 is 18 amino acids. As DNA, the CDR3 is TGCGCCAGCAGCCATGAATCTTCCGTAGCGGGGAGTACAGATACGCAGTATTTT. Translated, it gives CASSHESSVAGSTDTQYF.

J is TRBJ2-1 and V is TRBV20-1; the D gene is possibly TRBD2 (5 bases). The germline V gene has CDR1 DFQATT and CDR2 SNEGSKA (reference sequence). Between the trimmed V and J ends, which lost 6 bases and 9 bases, there was a span of 15 bases. This CDR3 spans 12 amino acids. The CDR3 sequence is CSADYRGGEQFF. CDR3 nucleotide sequence: TGCAGTGCAGACTACAGAGGAGGTGAGCAGTTCTTC.

CDR3 in DNA: TGTGCCAGCAGCTTGGCCCGGGGGGCTGAAAAACTGTTTTTT. Encoded protein: CASSLARGAEKLFF. The chain couples TRBV5-5 to TRBJ1-4; possibly TRBD1 for D (6 bases). V lost 0 bases and J lost 7, with 10 bases in between. The CDR3 spans 14 residues. Germline V CDR1 and CDR2: SGHKS, YYEKEE (reference sequence).

V usage is TRBV7-2 and J usage is TRBJ2-3; D is possibly TRBD1 (6 bases). The V end was cut by 5 bases, the J end by 1 base, with 13 bases between. The CDR3 contains 15 residues. Germline V gene sequence: CDR1 SGHTA, CDR2 FQGNSA. The CDR3 nucleotides are TGTGCCAGCAGCCTCACGGGACATCGCACAGATACGCAGTATTTT. Translating it yields CASSLTGHRTDTQYF.

Comments on this clonotype: One end of the junction fails to match germline, which may point to a read error. V and J are TRBV29-1 and TRBJ1-5, with 7 nucleotides matching TRBD1. The germline V gene has CDR1 SQVTM and CDR2 ANQGSEA. The CDR3 extends over 14 amino acids. The CDR3 DNA follows: TGCAGCGTTCGGAAAGGGGGCAACAATCAACCCCAGCATTTT. It yields the protein CSVRKGGNNQPQHF.

This clonotype was seen more than once but under ten times. This chain uses TRBV12-3 or TRBV12-4 with TRBJ2-3, with 10 positions matching TRBD2. V was clipped by 3 bases and J by 2 bases; unmatched bases: 8. The CDR3 is 17 amino acids. The chain's CDR3 is CASSFGKGTSDTDTQYF. CDR3 coding DNA: TGTGCCAGCAGTTTCGGGAAGGGGACTAGCGACACAGATACGCAGTATTTT.